Following are 30 T cell receptor beta chains from one sample sequenced in a study of T cell responses to AZD1222 COVID-19 vaccine. Some clones are missing from TCRdb's copy, which holds only in-frame ones; the method was immunoSEQ multiplex PCR. Here the sample spans roughly 140,000 clones, over 75% being singletons. This material consisted of peripheral blood, taken on day 0 of AZD1222 vaccination. Receptors were obtained from an adult in good health.

The gene calls are TRBV5-1 and TRBJ2-3; no definite D call. The CDR3 covers 14 residues. Germline assignment: CDR1 SGHRS and CDR2 YFSETQ. Trimming shortened V by 2 bases and J by 6 bases, and 13 bases separated the two germline ends. CDR3 sequence: CASSFPEAQDTQYF. The DNA of the CDR3 is TGCGCCAGCAGCTTTCCTGAGGCGCAGGATACGCAGTATTTT.

This chain uses TRBV14 with TRBJ2-3, with 9 bases aligning to TRBD2. CDR1 and CDR2 from the germline V gene are SGHDN and FVKESK. The J segment lost 4 bases and the V segment lost 1 base, leaving 3 bases of the junction unmatched. This CDR3 is 15 amino acids long. The CDR3 protein is CASSQAAGGADTQYF. The DNA of the CDR3 is TGTGCCAGCAGCCAAGCAGCGGGAGGTGCAGATACGCAGTATTTT.

V usage is TRBV11-1 and J usage is TRBJ2-7; D is unresolved. Between the trimmed V and J ends, which lost 4 bases and 2 bases, there was a span of 18 bases. The CDR3 extends over 16 amino acids. In germline, CDR1 is SGHAT, CDR2 FQDESV (reference sequence). DNA of the CDR3: TGTGCCAGCAGCTCCCCCACTTGGCAGTCCACCTACGAGCAGTACTTC. It codes for CASSSPTWQSTYEQYF.

V gene TRBV28 combines with J gene TRBJ1-5; TRBD1 might be the D (5 bases). The germline V gene encodes CDR1 MDHEN and CDR2 SYDVKM. There are 15 residues in the CDR3. V was trimmed by 5 bases and J by 0 bases, leaving 11 bases between them. The CDR3, as DNA: TGTGCCAGCAGTGGGGCCGGCCATAGCAATCAGCCCCAGCATTTT. This translates into CASSGAGHSNQPQHF.

The DNA of the CDR3 is TGTGCCAGCAGTGACTCGGGGGACCCCGGTTGGTATGGCTACACCTTC. This sequence encodes CASSDSGDPGWYGYTF. The chain joins TRBV6-4 to TRBJ1-2; the D gene is possibly TRBD1 (5 bases). V lost 0 bases and J 5 bases, leaving 16 bases between the germline ends. Germline V gene data show CDR1 as MRHNA and CDR2 as SNTAGT. The CDR3 length is 16 residues.

This chain links TRBV6-4 with TRBJ1-1, with TRBD1 matching 7 bases. V dropped 2 bases and J dropped 4; count of bases not matched to a gene: 4. Germline lookup yields CDR1 MRHNA and CDR2 SNTAGT. The CDR3 is 14 residues long. The CDR3 region is CASSDGAGGTEAFF. The CDR3 nucleotides read TGTGCCAGCAGTGACGGGGCAGGGGGCACTGAAGCTTTCTTT.

This chain links TRBV27 with TRBJ2-1; 12 positions match TRBD1. CDR1 and CDR2 from the germline V gene are MNHEY and SMNVEV (reference sequence). The CDR3 loop spans 16 amino acids. The J segment lost 4 bases and the V segment lost 4 bases, leaving 5 bases of the junction unmatched. CDR3 residues: CASSWDRGQRYNEQFF. The CDR3 DNA sequence: TGTGCCAGCAGTTGGGACAGGGGGCAAAGGTACAATGAGCAGTTCTTC.

The CDR3 loop reads CASSPSTSPGAFF. In nucleotides, the CDR3 is TGTGCCAGCTCACCATCGACGAGCCCGGGGGCTTTCTTT. This sequence joins TRBV18 and TRBJ1-1, with no clear D. Germline values: CDR1 KGHSH, CDR2 LQKENI. This CDR3 has 13 amino acids. V dropped 2 bases and J dropped 11 bases, with 15 bases sitting between them. The full variable domain, rest sourced from reference TRBV18 and TRBJ1-1, is NAGVMQNPRHLVRRRGQEARLRCSPMKGHSHVYWYRQLPEEGLKFMVYLQKENIIDESGMPKERFSAEFPKEGPSILRIQQVVRGDSAAYFCASSPSTSPGAFFGQGTRLTVV.

V gene TRBV25-1 combines with J gene TRBJ2-7, with a possible D match to TRBD2 (6 bases). This CDR3 is 15 amino acids long. V dropped 2 bases and J dropped 1 base, with 12 bases sitting between them. Per germline, CDR1 MGHDK and CDR2 SYGVNS. The CDR3 sequence is CASSEQAGESYEQYF. CDR3 DNA sequence: TGTGCCAGCAGTGAACAAGCGGGCGAATCCTACGAGCAGTACTTC.

This clone occurred a few times. V gene TRBV9 combines with J gene TRBJ1-2; 8 bases are shared with TRBD1. The germline gives CDR1 SGDLS, CDR2 YYNGEE. Trimming cost V 3 bases and J 5 bases; bases outside gene matches: 6. The CDR3 runs 14 residues. The CDR3 region has the DNA TGTGCCAGCAGCGAAAAGACAGGGGTATATGGCTACACCTTC. This gives the protein CASSEKTGVYGYTF.

This clone was seen more than once but under ten times. The chain links TRBV10-1 to TRBJ2-7; D gene ambiguous. V shed 2 bases and J shed 0 bases, with 8 bases lying between them. Per germline, CDR1 WNHNN and CDR2 SYGVQD (reference sequence). The CDR3 length is 14 residues. The DNA for the CDR3 is TGCGCCAGCAGTGAGCGGCAGGACTCCTACGAGCAGTACTTC. It translates to CASSERQDSYEQYF.

The chain employs TRBV11-2 and TRBJ1-2, with 9 nucleotides matching TRBD1. The germline gives CDR1 SGHAT, CDR2 FQNNGV. Trimming cost V 1 base and J 4 bases; bases outside gene matches: 10. The CDR3 runs 17 residues. The CDR3 sequence: CASSLGTGGAPSYGYTF. The CDR3 coding sequence is TGTGCCAGCAGCTTAGGTACAGGGGGCGCCCCGAGCTATGGCTACACCTTC.

This chain uses TRBV11-2 with TRBJ2-2; no firm D call. V lost 1 base and J 5 bases, leaving 14 bases between the germline ends. Germline CDR1 is SGHAT and CDR2 is FQNNGV. The CDR3 is 16 amino acids. CDR3 in DNA: TGTGCCAGCAGCTTAGTCGGTGGGCCGATTACCGGGGAGCTGTTTTTT. Protein: CASSLVGGPITGELFF.

The chain is built from TRBV28 and TRBJ1-4; D may be TRBD1 (5 bases). The CDR3 is 15 amino acids. The V end was cut by 5 bases, the J end by 8 bases, with 18 bases between. The germline V gene has CDR1 MDHEN and CDR2 SYDVKM. The CDR3 is CASSSPWGVAEKLFF. Here the CDR3 DNA reads TGTGCCAGCAGTAGCCCTTGGGGGGTTGCGGAAAAACTGTTTTTT.

The genes are TRBV14 and TRBJ1-4; TRBD1 matches 8 bases. Looked up from germline, CDR1 is SGHDN and CDR2 is FVKESK. This CDR3 spans 21 amino acids. Trimming cost V 0 bases and J 0 bases; bases outside gene matches: 15. CDR3 in amino acids: CASSQDYFYGDRRSTNEKLFF. CDR3 nucleotides: TGTGCCAGCAGCCAAGACTATTTTTACGGGGACAGGAGGTCAACTAATGAAAAACTGTTTTTT.

The gene calls are TRBV19 and TRBJ1-1; 11 bases align to TRBD1. The ends lost 6 bases at V and 4 bases at J; junction bases unmatched: 10. CDR1 and CDR2 (germline): LNHDA, SQIVND (reference sequence). The CDR3 has 16 residues. Written as DNA, the CDR3 is TGTGCCAGTAGGGGAATAGGACAGGGGGCGAGCACTGAAGCTTTCTTT. Translation: CASRGIGQGASTEAFF. Drawing the rest from reference TRBV19 and TRBJ1-1, the complete variable domain is DGGITQSPKYLFRKEGQNVTLSCEQNLNHDAMYWYRQDPGQGLRLIYYSQIVNDFQKGDIAEGYSVSREKKESFPLTVTSAQKNPTAFYLCASRGIGQGASTEAFFGQGTRLTVV.

Here the CDR3 reads CASSESQGAIKEKLFF. In DNA, the CDR3 is TGTGCCAGCAGTGAATCCCAGGGGGCAATAAAGGAAAAACTGTTTTTT. This chain connects TRBV25-1 to TRBJ1-4, with TRBD1 matching over 8 bases. Germline CDR1 reads MGHDK; CDR2 reads SYGVNS. There are 16 residues in the CDR3. J gave up 8 bases and V 1 base, and 9 bases lay outside the gene matches.

This rearrangement joins TRBV18 to TRBJ1-2; TRBD1 matches at 8 bases. The CDR3 spans 13 residues. V gave up 5 bases and J gave up 6 bases; unmatched junction bases: 5. Germline CDR1 and CDR2: KGHSH and LQKENI. The CDR3 protein is CASSYSQGDGYTF. The CDR3 region has the DNA TGTGCCAGCTCATACTCACAGGGGGATGGCTACACCTTC.

The chain links TRBV21-1 to TRBJ1-4; TRBD1 was called by the table and not checked on the DNA. TRBV21-1 constitutes a pseudogene. The CDR3 extends over 13 amino acids. The CDR3 reads CASSRGRSEKLFF. CDR3 coding DNA: TGTGCCAGCAGCAGGGGGCGAAGTGAAAAACTGTTTTTT.

The chain uses TRBV5-5 and TRBJ1-1; maybe TRBD1 (6 bases). Trimming removed 1 base at V and 1 base at J, with 8 bases between. The V gene's germline CDR1 is SGHKS and CDR2 YYEKEE (reference sequence). CDR3 size: 14 residues. This chain's CDR3 is CASSLQGWNTEAFF. In DNA form, the CDR3 reads TGTGCCAGCAGCTTGCAGGGGTGGAACACTGAAGCTTTCTTT.

The V and J genes are TRBV28 and TRBJ2-1, with D unclear. In germline, CDR1 is MDHEN, CDR2 SYDVKM. The ends were cut back, 3 bases at V and 0 bases at J, with 15 bases in the middle. The CDR3 is made up of 17 amino acids. DNA for the CDR3: TGTGCCAGCAGTTTCCCGCTCCGGTGGGGCTCCTACAATGAGCAGTTCTTC. This sequence encodes CASSFPLRWGSYNEQFF. Full variable domain (outside the CDR3, taken from reference TRBV28 and TRBJ2-1): DVKVTQSSRYLVKRTGEKVFLECVQDMDHENMFWYRQDPGLGLRLIYFSYDVKMKEKGDIPEGYSVSREKKERFSLILESASTNQTSMYLCASSFPLRWGSYNEQFFGPGTRLTVL.

The V call is TRBV11-2, the J call TRBJ1-2; D is undetermined. The CDR3 has 15 amino acids. V was clipped by 3 bases and J by 0 bases, with 11 bases between them. Per the germline V gene, CDR1 is SGHAT and CDR2 is FQNNGV. CDR3 in DNA: TGTGCCAGCAGCTTGCACGGAGGGACTAACTATGGCTACACCTTC. Protein sequence: CASSLHGGTNYGYTF.

This rearrangement joins TRBV3-1 (or the pseudogene TRBV3-2) to TRBJ2-5; 11 nucleotides match TRBD1. V was pared by 4 bases and J by 0 bases, with 7 bases of the junction left unmatched. Germline V gives CDR1 LGHDT, CDR2 YNNKEL (reference sequence). The CDR3 has 17 residues. The CDR3 reads CASSPWDRGMYQETQYF. Written as DNA, the CDR3 is TGTGCCAGCAGCCCCTGGGACAGGGGGATGTACCAAGAGACCCAGTACTTC.

V is TRBV5-1 and J is TRBJ1-2, with a tentative D call TRBD1 (5 bases). The CDR3 covers 13 residues. The V end was cut by 0 bases, the J end by 4 bases, with 7 bases between. The germline V gene encodes CDR1 SGHRS and CDR2 YFSETQ. Written as DNA, the CDR3 is TGCGCCAGCAGCTTGGAGACAGCCTATGGCTACACCTTC. This gives the protein CASSLETAYGYTF.

This sequence joins TRBV18 and TRBJ1-1, with TRBD1 identical over 8 bases. CDR1 KGHSH and CDR2 LQKENI come from the germline V gene. V lost 0 bases to trimming and J lost 4 bases; unmatched junction nucleotides: 7. CDR3 length equals 16 residues. CDR3 in DNA: TGTGCCAGCTCACCACCCCCGACAGGGGATGGCACTGAAGCTTTCTTT. Amino acids: CASSPPPTGDGTEAFF. Full variable domain (outside the CDR3, taken from reference TRBV18 and TRBJ1-1): NAGVMQNPRHLVRRRGQEARLRCSPMKGHSHVYWYRQLPEEGLKFMVYLQKENIIDESGMPKERFSAEFPKEGPSILRIQQVVRGDSAAYFCASSPPPTGDGTEAFFGQGTRLTVV.

This sequence joins TRBV19 and TRBJ1-5; weak D call: TRBD1 (5 bases). From germline, CDR1 is LNHDA and CDR2 SQIVND (reference sequence). Trimming removed 8 bases at V and 4 bases at J, with 9 bases between. The CDR3 loop spans 12 amino acids. The CDR3 loop reads CASDRLNQPQHF. The CDR3 DNA follows: TGTGCCAGTGACAGACTTAATCAGCCCCAGCATTTT.

J is TRBJ1-1 and V is TRBV9; D is ambiguous. Deletions cut 0 bases from V and 9 bases from J, with 15 bases between. Germline assignment: CDR1 SGDLS and CDR2 YYNGEE. The CDR3 runs 14 residues. CDR3 loop: CASSVEEISHKAFF. CDR3 DNA: TGTGCCAGCAGCGTAGAGGAGATATCCCACAAAGCTTTCTTT. The full variable domain, completed using reference TRBV9 and TRBJ1-1, is DSGVTQTPKHLITATGQRVTLRCSPRSGDLSVYWYQQSLDQGLQFLIQYYNGEERAKGNILERFSAQQFPDLHSELNLSSLELGDSALYFCASSVEEISHKAFFGQGTRLTVV.

V usage is TRBV7-3 and J usage is TRBJ2-3, with 11 positions matching TRBD2. V shed 3 bases, J shed 5 bases, and the junction held 4 bases outside the gene matches. The germline gives CDR1 SGHTA, CDR2 FQGTGA. This CDR3 comprises 15 residues. CDR3 in DNA: TGTGCCAGCAGCTTTAGCGGGAGGGCCGGAGATACGCAGTATTTT. It yields the protein CASSFSGRAGDTQYF.

This chain joins TRBV7-9 and TRBJ1-1, with D possibly matching TRBD1 (5 bases). Between the trimmed V and J ends, which lost 4 bases and 0 bases, there was a span of 15 bases. The CDR3 spans 16 residues. Germline V gives CDR1 SEHNR, CDR2 FQNEAQ (reference sequence). The CDR3, as DNA: TGTGCCAGCAGCTCCGGGGGGGACGTGATGAACACTGAAGCTTTCTTT. Translation: CASSSGGDVMNTEAFF. Variable domain in full (rest from reference TRBV7-9 and TRBJ1-1): DTGVSQNPRHKITKRGQNVTFRCDPISEHNRLYWYRQTLGQGPEFLTYFQNEAQLEKSRLLSDRFSAERPKGSFSTLEIQRTEQGDSAMYLCASSSGGDVMNTEAFFGQGTRLTVV.

This chain connects TRBV4-1 to TRBJ2-2; 7 bases align to TRBD2. Germline CDR1 and CDR2: MGHRA and YSYEKL. The CDR3 extends over 15 amino acids. The junction had 10 bases not matched to a gene; V was cut back by 5 bases and J by 7 bases. This CDR3 reads CASSSFGGGVGELFF. The CDR3 bases are TGCGCCAGCAGCTCTTTTGGGGGAGGGGTCGGGGAGCTGTTTTTT.